This T cell receptor beta chain was profiled in a study of T cells in Graves' hyperthyroidism and ophthalmopathy. TCR beta CDR3 regions were amplified from RNA. The HTBI primer set drove a first-round RT-PCR of the TCR CDR3. TCRdb processed the multiplex PCR reads anew with MiXCR; each CDR3 protein has one entry. Among approximately 400,000 distinct CDR3 sequences listed, about a fifth were seen once. The J segment lost 3 bases and the V segment lost 2 bases, leaving 5 bases of the junction unmatched. The V gene's germline CDR1 is SNHLY and CDR2 FYNNEI. The CDR3 totals 16 residues. This TCR was recovered from a man aged 18 to 30 with Graves' ophthalmopathy. V gene TRBV2 combines with J gene TRBJ2-3, with TRBD2 matching 10 bases. The sample consisted of blood. DNA for the CDR3: TGTGCCAGCAGTGAACAGGCTAGCGGGAGTACAGATACGCAGTATTTT. Amino acid sequence: CASSEQASGSTDTQYF.